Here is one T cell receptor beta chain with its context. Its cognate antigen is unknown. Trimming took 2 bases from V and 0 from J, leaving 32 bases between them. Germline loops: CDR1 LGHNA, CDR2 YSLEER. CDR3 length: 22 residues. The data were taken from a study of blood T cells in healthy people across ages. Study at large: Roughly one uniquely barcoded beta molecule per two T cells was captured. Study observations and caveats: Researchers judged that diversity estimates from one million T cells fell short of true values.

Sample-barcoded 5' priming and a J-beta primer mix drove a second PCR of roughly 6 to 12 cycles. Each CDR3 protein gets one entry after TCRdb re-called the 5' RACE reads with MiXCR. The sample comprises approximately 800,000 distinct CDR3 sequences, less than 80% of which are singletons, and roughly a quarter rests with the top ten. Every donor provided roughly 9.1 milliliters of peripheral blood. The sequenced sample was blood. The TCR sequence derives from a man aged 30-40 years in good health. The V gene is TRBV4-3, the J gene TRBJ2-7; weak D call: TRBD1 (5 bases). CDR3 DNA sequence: TGCGCCAGCAGCCAACACCTTCTGGGAAGGCAGGGTAACTTACTGAGCTCCTACGAGCAGTACTTC. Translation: CASSQHLLGRQGNLLSSYEQYF.